This section outlines one T cell receptor beta chain sequence together with its context. There is no known antigen for this receptor. Base qualities are not recorded, but no much larger clone differs from it by a single base. Taken from cysteine to phenylalanine, the CDR3 has 12 residues. The sequence is cut down to CDR3 DNA, 36 bases in frame from base 1. V gives up 4 bases and J gives up 9 bases, and the segment between their germline ends measures 10 bases. CDR1 ENHRY and CDR2 SYGVKD are derived from the germline V gene. For sequencing of the TCRbeta CDR3 region, genomic DNA was extracted from the sorted cells. TCRbeta CDR3 regions were sequenced using the immunoSEQ Assay. TCRdb took over this immuneACCESS table, retaining in-frame rearrangements with V and J assigned. Such tables are incomplete; in checked studies, under half of the missing clones stem from an unresolved V gene, and the remainder is unexplained. The sample table holds around 69,000 clones, of which roughly nine tenths were seen once. Jointly, the top ten make up under 4.5% of the sample.

The sample comes from a study of OX40 agonist ivuxolimab in advanced cancers. General notes on the study: Ivuxolimab was a fully human IgG2 agonistic monoclonal antibody targeting the costimulatory receptor OX40 (CD134). The paper covers the monotherapy dose-escalation part of the phase I ivuxolimab trial, which included N of about 50 patients. Peripheral TCRbeta sequencing aimed to test whether ivuxolimab altered TCR sequence diversity and caused clonal T-cell expansion. Three dose-escalation patients achieved partial responses, one with hepatocellular carcinoma and two with cutaneous melanoma. The dose-escalation cohort was approximately 83% male with a mean age of roughly 60 years, ranging from roughly 20 to 80. Intravenous ivuxolimab was administered to patients every 2 weeks at six dose levels: 0.01, 0.1, 0.3, 1.5, 3 and 10 mg/kg. Patients were allowed to have had prior anti-PD-1, anti-PD-L1 or anti-CTLA-4 therapy, and roughly 40% of the dose-escalation patients had previously received checkpoint inhibitors. Of the roughly 50 dose-escalation patients, hepatocellular carcinoma was present in about 20, melanoma in some 15, renal cell carcinoma in 9 and head and neck cancer in 9.

What the authors observed across the whole study: At doses from 0.1 to 3.0 mg/kg, clonal expansion was seen in both CD4+ and CD8+ blood T cells between baseline and week 6. Low levels of normalized T-cell clonal expansion were also seen in some patients who did not respond. On average, CD8+ T cells showed more expanded clones than CD4+ T cells after ivuxolimab. In the 0.1-3.0 mg/kg groups, partial responders had among the lowest normalized peripheral clonal expansion, particularly in CD8+ T cells. Antigen specificity was not determined for the clonally expanded peripheral T cells.

The trial excluded patients who had a history of autoimmune disease or who were on systemic immunosuppression. Peripheral blood for TCR sequencing was drawn from every dose cohort at baseline, at cycle 4 day 1 and at cycle 7 day 1. The samples were taken from a phase I, first-in-human, multicenter, open-label dose-escalation trial of ivuxolimab. Adults with locally advanced or metastatic melanoma, renal cell carcinoma, hepatocellular carcinoma or head and neck squamous cell carcinoma were enrolled in the trial. Before TCR sequencing, CD4+ and CD8+ T cells were separately sorted from peripheral blood.

The chain couples TRBV10-3 to TRBJ2-1, with the D gene tentatively TRBD1 or TRBD2, based on 5 matching bases in each. The TCR comes from an adult with an advanced solid tumor such as melanoma, head and neck, liver or kidney cancer. The material sequenced was CD4+ or CD8+ T cells sorted from blood, taken in a trial of the OX40 agonist ivuxolimab. The CDR3 has the sequence CAISAGTGEQFF. The bases are TGTGCCATCAGTGCAGGGACCGGTGAGCAGTTCTTC.